A single TCR beta chain is shown here with its context. The target antigen is unknown. The sample is drawn from a study of cytomegalovirus exposure and HLA in healthy donors. Regarding the study as a whole: The investigators catalogued 150 to 200 TCR beta chains as cytomegalovirus-associated. It was reportedly the case that the classifier diagnosed cytomegalovirus status with high specificity and sensitivity.

The validation cohort, a group of 120 subjects, included the donors and was separate from the roughly 720-subject first cohort. The CDR3 runs to 11 residues. Trimming stripped 7 bases from V and 9 bases from J, with 10 bases between. CDR1 and CDR2 from the germline V gene are MDHEN and SYDVKM. Assay: immunoSEQ multiplex PCR; the TCRdb copy retains only in-frame clones and omits some. This table has about 58,000 clones, 90% appearing once. The sequence was obtained from a man aged 18 to 29 in good health and CMV-seronegative. The sample consisted of PBMCs. The chain employs TRBV28 and TRBJ2-1, with D possibly being TRBD1 (6 bases). CDR3: CASTDRSEQFF. CDR3 coding DNA: TGTGCCAGCACAGACAGGAGTGAGCAGTTCTTC.